This T cell receptor beta chain was obtained from a study of T-cell memory formation after mild COVID-19. Points from the study as a whole: Second-wave clones that peaked on day 37 lacked confirmed SARS-CoV-2 specificity. Clones shrinking between day 15 and 85 showed a balanced CD4/CD8 split, and those that grew later tilted toward CD4+. Several responding clones turned up in pre-infection memory, indicating that cross-reactive memory may have taken part.

With regard to this clonotype: The target antigen is unknown.

The trim removed 3 bases at V and 0 bases at J, leaving 7 bases unmatched. The CDR3 sequence is 17 residues long. TCRdb reanalysed the 5' RACE reads using MiXCR and keeps one entry per CDR3 protein. This sample has 240,000 or so distinct CDR3 sequences; around 10% occur once, and the top ten carry 20% to 25%. This clonotype was obtained from a man younger than 30 who had mild COVID-19 (a few samples of this study predate the infection). Cell type and time point are not known. The sequenced material came from PBMCs or a T cell subset sorted from them (not recorded which). The J gene is TRBJ2-1, the V gene TRBV12-3 or TRBV12-4, with 8 bases fitting TRBD1. CDR3 protein: CASSLGSGTGSYNEQFF. In DNA form, the CDR3 reads TGTGCCAGCAGTTTGGGCTCGGGGACAGGCTCCTACAATGAGCAGTTCTTC.